The 13 T cell receptor beta chains below all came from one sample that was sequenced in a study of cytomegalovirus exposure and HLA in healthy donors. Amplification used 60 Vbeta primers and 13 Jbeta primers. Produced via immunoSEQ multiplex PCR; TCRdb's table is partial and in-frame only. The sample contains about 120,000 clones, approximately 81% of which appear only once. What was sequenced was PBMCs. The receptors stem from a woman in her thirties or forties in good health and CMV-seronegative.

The chain links TRBV6-4 to TRBJ2-1, with 10 bases matching TRBD2. Trimming removed 3 bases from V and 5 bases from J; junction bases left unmatched: 4. Germline values: CDR1 MRHNA, CDR2 SNTAGT. CDR3 length equals 15 residues. CDR3 sequence: CASSEQAGGHNEQFF. CDR3 bases: TGTGCCAGCAGTGAACAAGCGGGAGGGCACAATGAGCAGTTCTTC.

The chain has TRBV7-9 and TRBJ1-4; no clear D. The CDR3 loop spans 15 amino acids. CDR1 SEHNR and CDR2 FQNEAQ come from the germline V gene (reference sequence). Trimming removed 2 bases at V and 0 bases at J, with 7 bases between. The CDR3: CASSLPVTTNEKLFF. CDR3 DNA sequence: TGTGCCAGCAGCTTACCAGTAACAACTAATGAAAAACTGTTTTTT.

This sequence joins TRBV30 and TRBJ1-2, with TRBD1 as a possible D gene (6 bases). V was cut by 0 bases and J by 6 bases, with 17 bases left in between. The CDR3 contains 15 residues. The germline V gene has CDR1 GTSNPN and CDR2 SVGIG (reference sequence). The CDR3 nucleotides are TGTGCCTGGAGTGTATTGGGGGCCCCATCTAATGGCTACACCTTC. The encoded protein is CAWSVLGAPSNGYTF.

Comment on this clone: Other DNA sequences in the sample encode the same CDR3. V and J are TRBV10-1 and TRBJ1-1; D perhaps matches TRBD1 (5 bases). V shed 4 bases and J shed 1 base, with 7 bases lying between them. CDR3 size: 13 residues. The germline gives CDR1 WNHNN, CDR2 SYGVQD (reference sequence). The CDR3 reads CASSVGGNTEAFF. The CDR3 nucleotides are TGCGCCAGCAGTGTCGGGGGGAACACTGAAGCTTTCTTT.

The V and J genes are TRBV27 and TRBJ2-5, with 7 bases fitting TRBD1. CDR1 is MNHEY and CDR2 is SMNVEV in the germline V gene (reference sequence). Losses at the gene ends were 7 bases for V and 3 bases for J; bases not matched to a gene: 14. The CDR3 totals 16 residues. The CDR3 protein is CASNSLGIGTEETQYF. In DNA form, the CDR3 reads TGTGCCAGCAACAGTTTAGGTATCGGGACAGAAGAGACCCAGTACTTC.

The gene calls are TRBV28 and TRBJ2-5, with TRBD2 as a possible D gene (5 bases). The CDR3 spans 16 residues. The V end lost 5 bases, the J end lost 4 bases, and 20 bases lay between the germline ends. The V gene's germline CDR1 is MDHEN and CDR2 SYDVKM. CDR3: CASSTRFREGGETQYF. As DNA, the CDR3 is TGTGCCAGCAGTACTAGGTTCCGGGAAGGAGGAGAGACCCAGTACTTC. Full variable domain (rest looked up from reference TRBV28 and TRBJ2-5): DVKVTQSSRYLVKRTGEKVFLECVQDMDHENMFWYRQDPGLGLRLIYFSYDVKMKEKGDIPEGYSVSREKKERFSLILESASTNQTSMYLCASSTRFREGGETQYFGPGTRLLVL.

The chain is built from TRBV6-1 and TRBJ2-3, with D perhaps TRBD1 (6 bases). The CDR3 has 15 residues. The V gene's germline CDR1 is MNHNS and CDR2 SASEGT. V dropped 3 bases and J dropped 0 bases, with 10 bases sitting between them. For the CDR3, the DNA is TGTGCCAGCAGTGACGGAGGACAGAGCACAGATACGCAGTATTTT. It specifies CASSDGGQSTDTQYF.

This clone was seen a handful of times. V and J are TRBV6-5 and TRBJ1-5; D ambiguous. From germline, CDR1 is MNHEY and CDR2 SVGAGI. V was cut by 6 bases and J by 0 bases, with 9 bases left in between. This CDR3 has 14 residues. DNA for the CDR3: TGTGCCAGCAGCCCCGTTAATAGCAATCAGCCCCAGCATTTT. Translation: CASSPVNSNQPQHF.

The gene calls are TRBV6-1 and TRBJ2-3, with 10 bases aligning to TRBD2. Germline loops: CDR1 MNHNS, CDR2 SASEGT. The CDR3 spans 15 residues. The junction had 4 bases not matched to a gene; V was cut back by 3 bases and J by 4 bases. CDR3 sequence (DNA): TGTGCCAGCAGTGAGCAAGCGGGGGGGCCAGATACGCAGTATTTT. Amino acid sequence: CASSEQAGGPDTQYF.

The genes are TRBV4-2 and TRBJ2-1; 7 bases map to TRBD2. Germline CDR1 is LGHNA and CDR2 is YNFKEQ. The CDR3 length is 17 residues. V lost 0 bases to trimming and J lost 3 bases; unmatched junction nucleotides: 8. This chain's CDR3 is CASSQERRASGYNEQFF. The CDR3 DNA reads TGTGCCAGCAGCCAAGAGAGGCGGGCTAGCGGCTACAATGAGCAGTTCTTC.

This clone appeared once. The chain joins TRBV27 to TRBJ1-1; D may be TRBD1 (6 bases). From germline, CDR1 is MNHEY and CDR2 SMNVEV (reference sequence). The CDR3 length is 15 residues. V was shortened by 2 bases and J by 4 bases, with 14 bases between the two germline ends. In DNA form, the CDR3 reads TGTGCCAGCAGTTTAACGTACAGGGCGGGCACTGAAGCTTTCTTT. It translates to CASSLTYRAGTEAFF.

The V gene is TRBV6-5, the J gene TRBJ1-2; D remains ambiguous. The CDR3 totals 14 residues. Trimming took off 0 bases at V and 5 bases at J, with 10 bases between the two ends. Germline CDR1 and CDR2: MNHEY and SVGAGI. The CDR3 protein is CASSYSRGIYGYTF. The CDR3 nucleotides are TGTGCCAGCAGTTACTCAAGAGGAATTTATGGCTACACCTTC.

This sequence joins TRBV6-5 and TRBJ2-5; TRBD2 aligns across 9 bases. This CDR3 region has 15 residues. The J segment lost 5 bases and the V segment lost 2 bases, leaving 6 bases of the junction unmatched. Germline V gene sequence: CDR1 MNHEY, CDR2 SVGAGI. The CDR3 protein is CASSYGAGGAETQYF. The CDR3 DNA reads as TGTGCCAGCAGTTACGGAGCGGGAGGAGCGGAGACCCAGTACTTC.